One sample yielded the 29 T cell receptor beta chains listed below, sequenced in a study of regulatory T cells in long-lasting Graves disease. Building the TCR beta libraries relied on iRepertoire HTBI primers, and CDR3 regions underwent Arm-PCR. A single record per CDR3 protein comes from TCRdb applying MiXCR to the multiplex PCR reads. The repertoire includes 510,000 or so distinct CDR3 sequences, more than 10% of them detected once, and approximately 9% sits in the top ten. Time point denoted: newly diagnosed GD, antithyroid drugs for less than 3 months. Generation of the TCR library employed RNA extracted from PBMCs. This sample also appeared in a second study, on T cells in Graves' hyperthyroidism and ophthalmopathy.

The material was peripheral blood mononuclear cells (PBMCs), obtained at new diagnosis, from a patient treated with antithyroid drugs. The source of these receptors is a young woman with Graves disease.

This chain links TRBV20-1 with TRBJ2-1, with D hard to call. Looked up from germline, CDR1 is DFQATT and CDR2 is SNEGSKA (reference sequence). V dropped 0 bases and J dropped 8 bases, with 11 bases sitting between them. This CDR3 spans 13 amino acids. CDR3 sequence reads: CSARDDFPHEQFF. The CDR3 DNA reads as TGCAGTGCTAGAGATGATTTTCCCCATGAGCAGTTCTTC.

This clonotype showed up many times. The rearrangement uses TRBV29-1 and TRBJ2-1, with D unresolved. Looked up from germline, CDR1 is SQVTM and CDR2 is ANQGSEA. With 4 bases removed from V and 6 bases from J, the gap between germline ends came to 13 bases. The CDR3 totals 13 residues. The CDR3 protein is CSVGSAMGNEQFF. The CDR3 DNA sequence: TGCAGCGTTGGTTCCGCGATGGGCAATGAGCAGTTCTTC.

Ten or more counts support this clonotype. The genes are TRBV13 and TRBJ2-1; 7 bases match TRBD2. Germline V gene data show CDR1 as PRHDT and CDR2 as FYEKMQ (reference sequence). The CDR3 extends over 15 amino acids. The V gene end was trimmed by 1 base and the J gene end by 3 bases; junction bases not matched to a gene: 3. The CDR3 DNA sequence: TGTGCCAGCAGCTTAGTTTCTAGCGGCTACAATGAGCAGTTCTTC. Translation gives CASSLVSSGYNEQFF.

The V call is TRBV9, the J call TRBJ1-3; D not resolved. V shed 0 bases and J shed 2 bases, with 3 bases lying between them. CDR3 length equals 13 residues. Germline V gives CDR1 SGDLS, CDR2 YYNGEE. CDR3 region: CASSVVPGNTIYF. The DNA for the CDR3 is TGTGCCAGCAGCGTAGTACCTGGAAACACCATATATTTT.

This clonotype has a handful of counts. This chain uses TRBV10-2 with TRBJ2-2; unclear D gene. The V and J ends lost 4 bases and 2 bases respectively, with 5 bases between them. The CDR3 is 13 amino acids. Germline CDR1 is WSHSY and CDR2 is SAAADI. In DNA form, the CDR3 reads TGCGCCAGCAGTGTCCAAAACACCGGGGAGCTGTTTTTT. It codes for CASSVQNTGELFF.

This clonotype showed up just once. A much larger clone lies a single base off, so this may be a read error. This CDR3 reads CASSEKGVYYGYTF. DNA of the CDR3: TGTGCCAGCAGTGAAAAAGGGGTCTACTATGGCTACACCTTC. The chain carries TRBV6-9 and TRBJ1-2, with TRBD1 as a possible D gene (5 bases). V lost 5 bases and J lost 3, with 13 bases in between. This CDR3 comprises 14 residues. Germline CDR1 and CDR2: MNHGY and SVAAGI.

The table lists this clonotype with many counts. This rearrangement joins TRBV20-1 to TRBJ2-7; 9 bases map to TRBD1. This CDR3 region has 14 residues. Trimming took 6 bases from V and 3 from J; bases not matched to a gene: 9. CDR1 is DFQATT and CDR2 is SNEGSKA in the germline V gene (reference sequence). CDR3 protein: CSADDRGGDYEQYF. The CDR3 DNA reads TGCAGTGCGGACGACAGGGGGGGGGACTACGAGCAGTACTTC.

There are many counts of this clonotype. The gene calls are TRBV12-3 or TRBV12-4 and TRBJ2-3, with D perhaps TRBD1 (6 bases). There are 13 residues in the CDR3. V was trimmed by 6 bases and J by 6 bases, leaving 13 bases between them. The CDR3: CASSPRTEDTQYF. The CDR3 DNA follows: TGTGCCAGCAGCCCCCGGACAGAGGATACGCAGTATTTT.

This clonotype was seen repeatedly, ten times or more. CDR3 loop: CSARELGTGYNEQFF. The CDR3 nucleotides read TGCAGTGCTAGAGAACTAGGGACTGGTTACAATGAGCAGTTCTTC. The J gene is TRBJ2-1, the V gene TRBV20-1, with D possibly TRBD2 on 6 matching bases. With 0 bases removed from V and 4 bases from J, the gap between germline ends came to 13 bases. Germline loops: CDR1 DFQATT, CDR2 SNEGSKA (reference sequence). The CDR3 is 15 residues long.

This clonotype was counted many times. This chain uses TRBV2 with TRBJ2-3; a weak D match, TRBD2 (5 bases). CDR3 length: 14 residues. V lost 3 bases and J lost 0, with 7 bases in between. Germline-derived CDR1 and CDR2 are SNHLY and FYNNEI. CDR3 amino acids: CASSDSSSTDTQYF. CDR3 DNA sequence: TGTGCCAGCAGTGATTCTAGCAGCACAGATACGCAGTATTTT.

There are a few counts of this clonotype. CDR3 loop: CASSQDLAGSSYNEQFF. In DNA form, the CDR3 reads TGTGCCAGCAGCCAAGATTTAGCAGGGAGTTCCTACAATGAGCAGTTCTTC. The V call is TRBV4-2, the J call TRBJ2-1; D may be TRBD1 or TRBD2 (5 bases each). V shed 0 bases and J shed 1 base, with 13 bases lying between them. The CDR3 is made up of 17 amino acids. CDR1 and CDR2 from the germline V gene are LGHNA and YNFKEQ.

This clonotype was observed many times. This sequence joins TRBV7-2 and TRBJ2-7, with 9 positions matching TRBD2. The CDR3 is 16 amino acids. J gave up 2 bases and V 5 bases, and 10 bases lay outside the gene matches. Germline loops: CDR1 SGHTA, CDR2 FQGNSA. CDR3 sequence: CASSHAASGKTYEQYF. CDR3 nucleotides: TGTGCCAGCAGCCACGCCGCTAGCGGGAAAACCTACGAGCAGTACTTC.

The rearrangement joins TRBV4-3 to TRBJ2-7, with D possibly called TRBD1 or TRBD2 (5 bases each). Germline CDR1 LGHNA, CDR2 YSLEER. Trimming took 1 base from V and 5 from J, leaving 18 bases between them. The CDR3 totals 16 residues. CDR3 region: CASSQVGTVSTDEQYF. In DNA form, the CDR3 reads TGCGCCAGCAGCCAAGTCGGGACGGTTTCAACGGACGAGCAGTACTTC.

This clonotype was found many times. The chain couples TRBV18 to TRBJ1-5, with D uncertain. Looked up from germline, CDR1 is KGHSH and CDR2 is LQKENI. CDR3 length: 11 residues. Trimming pared 8 bases from V and 6 bases from J, leaving 8 bases between. CDR3 sequence (DNA): TGTGCCAGCAGCCCTCTTCAGCCCCAGCATTTT. Its translation: CASSPLQPQHF.

This clonotype was seen ten or more times. CDR3 sequence (DNA): TGTGCCACAAAGACTAGCGGGAGCACAGATACGCAGTATTTT. It codes for CATKTSGSTDTQYF. This rearrangement joins TRBV6-2 or TRBV6-3 to TRBJ2-3, with 10 nucleotides matching TRBD2. Germline CDR1 is MNHEY and CDR2 is SVGEGT. The junction had 4 bases not matched to a gene; V was cut back by 10 bases and J by 0 bases. There are 14 residues in the CDR3.

This clonotype showed up just a few times. The V gene is TRBV20-1, the J gene TRBJ2-1, with 9 bases that match TRBD2. The CDR3 totals 16 residues. With 1 base clipped from V and 7 bases from J, the junction kept 11 bases outside the gene matches. Germline V gene data show CDR1 as DFQATT and CDR2 as SNEGSKA (reference sequence). CDR3 in amino acids: CSARGTSASSGNEQFF. The CDR3 DNA follows: TGCAGTGCTAGAGGGACTAGCGCCAGCAGTGGGAATGAGCAGTTCTTC.

The chain recombines TRBV19 with TRBJ2-5; the D gene is possibly TRBD1 (5 bases). CDR1 LNHDA and CDR2 SQIVND come from the germline V gene (reference sequence). CDR3 length equals 16 residues. Deletions cut 4 bases from V and 8 bases from J, with 23 bases between. CDR3 sequence reads: CASSTRTWGVIETQYF. CDR3 DNA sequence: TGTGCCAGTAGTACCCGGACCTGGGGCGTAATTGAAACCCAGTACTTC.

This clonotype was seen repeatedly, ten times or more. The chain employs TRBV6-5 and TRBJ1-4, with a possible D match to TRBD1 (5 bases). There are 14 residues in the CDR3. CDR1 is MNHEY and CDR2 is SVGAGI in the germline V gene. V dropped 0 bases and J dropped 13 bases, with 15 bases sitting between them. CDR3 in amino acids: CASSYSGTQLGLFF. CDR3 nucleotide sequence: TGTGCCAGCAGTTACTCCGGGACCCAGCTCGGACTGTTTTTT.

This clonotype came up a few times. The junction departs from the called germline gene at one end, perhaps through a read error. DNA for the CDR3: TGTGCCAGTGGGTATAGCGGGAGTCGCTCCTACAATGAGCGGTTCTTC. It codes for CASGYSGSRSYNERFF. The chain carries TRBV3-1 and TRBJ2-1; the match to TRBD2 covers 9 bases. The length of the CDR3 is 16 residues. CDR1 and CDR2 (germline): LGHDT, YNNKEL (reference sequence).

This clonotype has at least ten counts. The genes are TRBV7-8 and TRBJ2-3; 7 nucleotides line up with TRBD2. This CDR3 is built from 14 residues. CDR1 is SGHVS, CDR2 FQNEAQ, per germline. The V segment lost 8 bases and the J segment 0 bases; nucleotides outside the gene matches: 5. In DNA form, the CDR3 reads TGTGCCAGCCTCGGGGGGTCCAGCACAGATACGCAGTATTTT. Translating it yields CASLGGSSTDTQYF.

This clonotype has only a few counts. The chain recombines TRBV27 with TRBJ2-3, with a possible D match to TRBD2 (5 bases). CDR1 and CDR2 from the germline V gene are MNHEY and SMNVEV (reference sequence). The CDR3 length is 17 residues. Trimming shortened V by 5 bases and J by 0 bases, and 18 bases separated the two germline ends. The CDR3: CASSHIEGFPSTDTQYF. The CDR3 DNA reads as TGTGCCAGCAGTCACATTGAGGGATTCCCTAGCACAGATACGCAGTATTTT.

This clonotype was counted at least ten times. V is TRBV2 and J is TRBJ1-2; the D is unclear. CDR1 SNHLY and CDR2 FYNNEI come from the germline V gene. The CDR3 length is 15 residues. V lost 3 bases and J lost 2, with 13 bases in between. DNA for the CDR3: TGTGCCAGCAGTGAGAGAACTACGACAAACTATGGCTACACCTTC. Residues: CASSERTTTNYGYTF.

This clonotype was observed many times. The chain couples TRBV7-2 to TRBJ2-5, with a weak D call TRBD2 (5 bases). Germline V gene data show CDR1 as SGHTA and CDR2 as FQGNSA. The CDR3 has 15 residues. Trimming pared 5 bases from V and 5 bases from J, leaving 18 bases between. CDR3 nucleotides: TGTGCCAGCAGCGACGGGGTTAGAACTGTGGAGACCCAGTACTTC. Its translation: CASSDGVRTVETQYF.

About this clonotype itself: This is likely an artifact of a read error, given a far larger clone one base away. The chain is built from TRBV11-2 and TRBJ2-5; the D gene is possibly TRBD2 (7 bases). The J call may be incorrect, as the DNA end agrees better with TRBJ2-1. Germline CDR1 is SGHAT and CDR2 is FQNNGV. The CDR3 is 13 amino acids. The CDR3 nucleotides are TGTGCCAGCAGCTTATCGTGGGAGGGGGGGCAGTTCTTC. Translating it yields CASSLSWEGGQFF.

In this sample, this clonotype turned up a few times. The chain employs TRBV19 and TRBJ2-1; 13 nucleotides match TRBD2. Looked up from germline, CDR1 is LNHDA and CDR2 is SQIVND (reference sequence). CDR3 size: 16 residues. V dropped 7 bases and J dropped 7; count of bases not matched to a gene: 10. The CDR3 DNA reads TGTGCCAGTATCGGGACTAGCGGGACCTACCGGAATGAGCAGTTCTTC. Translated: CASIGTSGTYRNEQFF.

Here the CDR3 reads CASSLLAEGNEQFF. Here the CDR3 DNA reads TGCGCCAGCAGCTTACTAGCGGAGGGCAATGAGCAGTTCTTC. The J gene is TRBJ2-1, the V gene TRBV5-1, with 8 bases aligning to TRBD2. Germline loops: CDR1 SGHRS, CDR2 YFSETQ. Trimming at V came to 2 bases and at J to 6 bases, leaving 4 bases not matched to a gene. The CDR3 extends over 14 amino acids.

The rearrangement uses TRBV24-1 and TRBJ2-3; D may be TRBD2 (6 bases). V lost 0 bases, J lost 0 bases, and 12 bases lay in between. CDR1 and CDR2 from the germline V gene are KGHDR and SFDVKD. The CDR3 consists of 17 residues. The CDR3 DNA reads as TGTGCCACCAGTGATTTGTCGGGAGAGTGGAGCACAGATACGCAGTATTTT. This translates into CATSDLSGEWSTDTQYF.

There are many counts of this clonotype. This chain uses TRBV9 with TRBJ1-2; D uncertain. In germline, CDR1 is SGDLS, CDR2 YYNGEE. The V and J ends lost 0 bases and 3 bases respectively, with 9 bases between them. This CDR3 is 14 amino acids long. For the CDR3, the DNA is TGTGCCAGCAGCGTAGGAGGCGGAGACTATGGCTACACCTTC. Translated: CASSVGGGDYGYTF.

This clonotype was recorded at least ten times. CDR3 residues: CASSLPPPTGVTEAFF. The CDR3 nucleotides are TGCGCCAGCAGCTTGCCCCCTCCGACAGGGGTAACTGAAGCTTTCTTT. The chain carries TRBV5-1 and TRBJ1-1; 8 bases fit TRBD1. Germline V gene sequence: CDR1 SGHRS, CDR2 YFSETQ. With V trimmed by 1 base and J by 5 bases, 10 bases remained unmatched. The CDR3 contains 16 residues.